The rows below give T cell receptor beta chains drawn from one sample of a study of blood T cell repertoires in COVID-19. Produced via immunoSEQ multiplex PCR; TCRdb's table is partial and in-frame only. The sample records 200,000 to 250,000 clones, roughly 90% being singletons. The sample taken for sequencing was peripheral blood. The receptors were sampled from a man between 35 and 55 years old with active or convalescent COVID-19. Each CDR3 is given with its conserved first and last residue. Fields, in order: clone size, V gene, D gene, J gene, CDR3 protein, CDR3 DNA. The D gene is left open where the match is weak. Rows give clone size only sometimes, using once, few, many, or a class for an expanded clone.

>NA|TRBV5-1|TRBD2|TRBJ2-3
CASSLVLAGITDTQYF
TGCGCCAGCAGCTTGGTTCTAGCGGGGATCACAGATACGCAGTATTTT
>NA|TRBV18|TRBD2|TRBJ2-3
CASSPLAGEADTQYF
TGTGCCAGCTCACCACTGGCGGGAGAAGCAGATACGCAGTATTTT
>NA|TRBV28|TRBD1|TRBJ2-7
CASLQGSSYEQYF
TGTGCCAGTTTACAGGGGAGTTCCTACGAGCAGTACTTC
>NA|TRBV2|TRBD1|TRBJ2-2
CARDRATGELFF
TGTGCCAGGGACAGGGCCACCGGGGAGCTGTTTTTT
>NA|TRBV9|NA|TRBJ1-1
CASSVTSTNTEAFF
TGTGCCAGCAGCGTTACTTCAACGAACACTGAAGCTTTCTTT
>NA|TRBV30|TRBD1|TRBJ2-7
CAWVTGVEQYF
TGTGCCTGGGTTACAGGGGTCGAGCAGTACTTC
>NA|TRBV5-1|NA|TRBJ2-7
CASSLEPGLYYEQYF
TGCGCCAGCAGCTTGGAACCAGGGCTATACTACGAGCAGTACTTC
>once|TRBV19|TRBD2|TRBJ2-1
CASSSRLASYNEQFF
TGTGCCAGTAGTAGCAGACTAGCCTCCTACAATGAGCAGTTCTTC
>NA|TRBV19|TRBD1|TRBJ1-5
CASSILGGTGGEVVNQPQHF
TGTGCCAGTAGTATCCTAGGGGGGACAGGGGGCGAGGTTGTCAATCAGCCCCAGCATTTT
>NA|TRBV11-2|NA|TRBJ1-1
CASSHLGGAGTEAFF
TGTGCCAGCAGCCACTTAGGGGGTGCGGGCACTGAAGCTTTCTTT
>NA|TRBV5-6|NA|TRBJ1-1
CASSPAGLWGTEAFF
TGTGCCAGCAGCCCGGCGGGTCTCTGGGGCACTGAAGCTTTCTTT
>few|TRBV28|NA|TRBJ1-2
CASSLGGLSDGYTF
TGTGCCAGCAGTTTAGGAGGGTTATCCGATGGCTACACCTTC
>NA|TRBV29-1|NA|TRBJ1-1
CSVYSGGRNTEAFF
TGCAGCGTTTACTCGGGGGGGAGGAACACTGAAGCTTTCTTT
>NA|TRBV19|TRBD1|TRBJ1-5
CASTPRRDRGRNQPQHF
TGTGCCAGTACCCCCCGCCGGGACAGGGGGCGCAATCAGCCCCAGCATTTT
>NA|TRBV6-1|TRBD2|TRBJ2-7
CASSEDGGGSYEQYF
TGTGCCAGCAGTGAAGATGGGGGGGGTTCCTACGAGCAGTACTTC
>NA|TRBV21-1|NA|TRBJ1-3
CASQVRDSGNTIYF
TGTGCCAGCCAAGTCAGGGATTCTGGAAACACCATATATTTT
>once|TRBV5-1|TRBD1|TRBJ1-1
CASSLAPTGENTEAFF
TGCGCCAGCAGCTTGGCCCCGACAGGGGAGAACACTGAAGCTTTCTTT
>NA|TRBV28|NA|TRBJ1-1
CASSLIITGNTEAFF
TGTGCCAGCAGTTTAATTATTACAGGGAACACTGAAGCTTTCTTT
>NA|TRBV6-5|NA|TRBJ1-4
CASSSTGMGEKLFF
TGTGCCAGCAGCTCAACAGGGATGGGAGAAAAACTGTTTTTT
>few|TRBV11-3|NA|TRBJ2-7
CASSLSGRSYEQYF
TGTGCCAGCAGCTTATCAGGGCGCTCCTACGAGCAGTACTTC
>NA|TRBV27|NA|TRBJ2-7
CASSFQGYEQYF
TGTGCCAGCAGCTTCCAGGGATACGAGCAGTACTTC
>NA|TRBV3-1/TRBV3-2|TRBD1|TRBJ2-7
CASRPWGQQDEQYF
TGTGCCAGCAGACCCTGGGGACAGCAAGACGAGCAGTACTTC
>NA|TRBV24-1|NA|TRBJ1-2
CATSAGVGRFSYGYTF
TGTGCCACCAGTGCGGGGGTTGGACGCTTTTCCTATGGCTACACCTTC
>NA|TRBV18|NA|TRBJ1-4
CASSPLAGNEKLFF
TGTGCCAGCTCACCACTGGCCGGGAATGAAAAACTGTTTTTT
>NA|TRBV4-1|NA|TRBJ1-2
CASSQDLNSNYGYTF
TGCGCCAGCAGCCAAGATCTAAACTCTAACTATGGCTACACCTTC
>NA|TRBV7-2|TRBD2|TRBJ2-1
CASSFGGLAEQFF
TGTGCCAGCAGCTTCGGGGGACTAGCTGAGCAGTTCTTC
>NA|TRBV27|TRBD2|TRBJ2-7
CASSLSAGVAGEQYF
TGTGCCAGCAGTTTATCAGCGGGAGTAGCGGGTGAGCAGTACTTC
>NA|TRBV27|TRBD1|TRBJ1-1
CASSSDRGLTTEAFF
TGTGCCAGCAGTTCCGACAGGGGGCTGACCACTGAAGCTTTCTTT
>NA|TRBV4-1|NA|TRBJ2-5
CASSQPTRGRAETQYF
TGCGCCAGCAGCCAACCGACTAGGGGGAGGGCCGAGACCCAGTACTTC
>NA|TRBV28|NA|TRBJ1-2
CASSKQGASGYTF
TGTGCCAGCAGCAAACAGGGAGCCTCTGGCTACACCTTC
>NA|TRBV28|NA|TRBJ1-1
CASSFLQQTMQNTEAFF
TGTGCCAGCAGTTTCCTACAGCAGACTATGCAGAACACTGAAGCTTTCTTT
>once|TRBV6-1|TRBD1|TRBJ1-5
CASREKGATSNQPQHF
TGTGCCAGCAGGGAAAAGGGGGCGACGAGCAATCAGCCCCAGCATTTT
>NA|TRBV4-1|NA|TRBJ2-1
CASSQEGTLDYNEQFF
TGCGCCAGCAGCCAAGAAGGGACACTGGACTACAATGAGCAGTTCTTC
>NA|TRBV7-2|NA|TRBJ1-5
CASSLGGGTHQPQHF
TGTGCCAGCAGCTTAGGAGGTGGGACTCATCAGCCCCAGCATTTT
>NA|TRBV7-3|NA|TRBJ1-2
CASSPFRDYGYTF
TGTGCCAGCAGCCCCTTTCGGGACTATGGCTACACCTTC
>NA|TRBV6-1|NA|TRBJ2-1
CASSVPRFRPGSYNEQFF
TGTGCCAGCAGTGTCCCTCGGTTCCGGCCGGGTTCCTACAATGAGCAGTTCTTC
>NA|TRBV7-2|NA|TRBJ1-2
CASSLRQRQFIYGYTF
TGTGCCAGCAGCCTACGACAGCGACAATTCATCTATGGCTACACCTTC
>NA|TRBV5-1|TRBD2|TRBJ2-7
CASSPGTSGGARYEQYF
TGCGCCAGCAGTCCCGGGACTAGCGGGGGGGCCCGTTACGAGCAGTACTTC
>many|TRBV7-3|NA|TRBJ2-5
CASSPGGGGGGETQYF
TGTGCCAGCAGCCCCGGGGGAGGGGGAGGAGGAGAGACCCAGTACTTC
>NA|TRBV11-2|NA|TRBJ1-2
CASSSPYRAANGYTF
TGTGCCAGCAGCTCGCCCTACAGGGCGGCGAATGGCTACACCTTC
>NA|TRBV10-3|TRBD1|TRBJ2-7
CAISEWGQGGGEQYF
TGTGCCATCAGTGAGTGGGGACAGGGGGGAGGAGAGCAGTACTTC
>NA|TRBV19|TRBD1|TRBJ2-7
CASSTGTGGSYEQYF
TGTGCCAGTAGTACCGGGACAGGGGGCTCCTACGAGCAGTACTTC
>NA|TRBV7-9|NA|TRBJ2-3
CASSFNRVGDTQYF
TGTGCCAGCAGCTTCAACAGGGTGGGAGATACGCAGTATTTT
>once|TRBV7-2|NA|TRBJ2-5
CASSGRAIQETQYF
TGTGCCAGCAGCGGGCGCGCGATACAAGAGACCCAGTACTTC
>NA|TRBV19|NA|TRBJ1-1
CASSIAPGAGAPEAFF
TGTGCCAGTAGTATAGCGCCAGGGGCGGGGGCCCCCGAAGCTTTCTTT
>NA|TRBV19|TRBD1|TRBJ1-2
CASSSRFTGERMNYTF
TGTGCCAGTAGTTCGCGATTTACAGGGGAACGAATGAACTACACCTTC
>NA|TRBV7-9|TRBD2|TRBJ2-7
CASSFVRGGKDYEQYF
TGTGCCAGCAGCTTTGTGCGGGGGGGCAAAGACTACGAGCAGTACTTC
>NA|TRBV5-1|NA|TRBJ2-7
CASSLERPEFSYEQYF
TGCGCCAGCAGCTTGGAGAGGCCCGAGTTCTCCTACGAGCAGTACTTC
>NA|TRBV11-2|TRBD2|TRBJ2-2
CASSLVDRREGNTGELFF
TGTGCCAGCAGCTTAGTAGATAGGAGGGAGGGTAACACCGGGGAGCTGTTTTTT
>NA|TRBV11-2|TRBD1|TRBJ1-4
CASSLGLTGVWEKLFF
TGTGCCAGCAGCTTAGGGCTAACAGGGGTTTGGGAAAAACTGTTTTTT
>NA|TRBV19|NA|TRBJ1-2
CASTEGRYGYTF
TGTGCCAGTACGGAGGGCCGGTATGGCTACACCTTC
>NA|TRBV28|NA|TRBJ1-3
CASSGAGTFGNTIYF
TGTGCCAGCAGTGGGGCAGGGACATTTGGAAACACCATATATTTT
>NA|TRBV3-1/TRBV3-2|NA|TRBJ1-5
CASSQEFGGSNNQPQHF
TGTGCCAGCAGCCAAGAATTTGGAGGGTCGAACAATCAGCCCCAGCATTTT
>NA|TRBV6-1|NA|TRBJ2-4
CASSEEVRGSKNIQYF
TGTGCCAGCAGTGAAGAGGTCCGGGGATCCAAAAACATTCAGTACTTC
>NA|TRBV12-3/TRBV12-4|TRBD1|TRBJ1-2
CASRGQEIDGYTF
TGTGCCAGCAGGGGACAGGAAATAGATGGCTACACCTTC